A selection of T cell receptor beta chains follows, all from one sample in a study of T cells after yellow fever vaccination. TCRdb independently ran MiXCR on the 5' RACE reads; one entry per CDR3 protein. The sample contains roughly 150,000 distinct CDR3 sequences, 7.7% of which appear only once. The sample here was CD4+ T cells sorted from PBMCs, taken 5 days after the yellow fever booster vaccination. These receptors all come from a man younger than 40 who received the YFV17D yellow fever vaccine. Both conserved end residues are part of each CDR3. A D gene is named only where the DNA matches it firmly. The listing skips clone size in some rows; elsewhere it reads once, few, many or a size class.

TRBJ2-2 | TRBV11-2 | . | many | TGTGCCAGCAGCTTAGGCTCGGACACCGGGGAGCTGTTTTTT | CASSLGSDTGELFF
TRBJ1-5 | TRBV20-1 | . | few | TGCAGTGCTATTAACGGCAGGGATAGCAATCAGCCCCAGCATTTT | CSAINGRDSNQPQHF
TRBJ2-7 | TRBV2 | TRBD2 | many | TGTGCCAGCAGTGATCGTGTAGCGGGAGGCTACGAGCAGTACTTC | CASSDRVAGGYEQYF
TRBJ2-7 | TRBV23-1 | . | many | TGCGCCAGCAGTCCATTTTATCCTTTCTACGAGCAGTACTTC | CASSPFYPFYEQYF
TRBJ2-3 | TRBV11-2 | TRBD2 | many | TGTGCCAGCAGCACCCGGACTAGCGGGAGTTCGGAAGATACGCAGTATTTT | CASSTRTSGSSEDTQYF
TRBJ2-1 | TRBV28 | . | . | TGTGCCAGCAGTTTGGACAGTCCCCCGAATGAGCAGTTCTTC | CASSLDSPPNEQFF
TRBJ2-7 | TRBV5-1 | . | many | TGCGCCAGCAGCGTGGGGAGCTCCTACGAGCAGTACTTC | CASSVGSSYEQYF
TRBJ1-1 | TRBV6-5 | . | many | TGTGCCAGCAGTTACTCCGGGGTTGCTTTCTTT | CASSYSGVAFF
TRBJ2-1 | TRBV7-2 | TRBD1 | many | TGTGCCAGCCGCCTCCGGACAGGGAGCTACAATGAGCAGTTCTTC | CASRLRTGSYNEQFF
TRBJ2-1 | TRBV20-1 | . | many | TGCAGTGCTAGTTCTCTCGGCGAGCAGTTCTTC | CSASSLGEQFF
TRBJ1-2 | TRBV6-1 | . | few | TGTGCCACCAGCGGTTCGGGGGCGAACTATGGCTACACCTTC | CATSGSGANYGYTF
TRBJ1-2 | TRBV29-1 | . | many | TGCAGCGTGCAGGGGTTAGGAGGCTACACCTTC | CSVQGLGGYTF
TRBJ2-1 | TRBV5-4 | . | many | TGTGCCAGCAGCATGGTTGGGAATGAGCAGTTCTTC | CASSMVGNEQFF
TRBJ2-1 | TRBV3-1 | TRBD2 | many | TGTGCCAGCAGCCAGACCCGGGGACTAGAGGCCTACAATGAGCAGTTCTTC | CASSQTRGLEAYNEQFF
TRBJ2-1 | TRBV28 | TRBD1 | many | TGTGCCAGCAGTTTACCCGGGACAGGGGACAATGAGCAGTTCTTC | CASSLPGTGDNEQFF
TRBJ2-1 | TRBV2 | . | many | TGTGCCAGCAAGGGGGTCGGGAGCTCCTACAATGAGCAGTTCTTC | CASKGVGSSYNEQFF
TRBJ2-7 | TRBV5-1 | . | many | TGCGCCAGCAGCTTGAACAGGGACGAGCAGTACTTC | CASSLNRDEQYF
TRBJ2-5 | TRBV9 | TRBD2 | . | TGTGCCAGCAGCTCCACCGGGAGGAGTCTGGAGACCCAGTACTTC | CASSSTGRSLETQYF
TRBJ2-3 | TRBV4-1 | . | . | TGCGCCAGCAGCCAAGCCCCGGGACACGTCGCCGATACGCAGTATTTT | CASSQAPGHVADTQYF
TRBJ2-4 | TRBV6-2/TRBV6-3 | . | many | TGTGCCAGCAGCCTCCGGGGCATTCAGTACTTC | CASSLRGIQYF
TRBJ2-5 | TRBV4-2 | TRBD2 | many | TGTGCCAGCAGCTTCCGGCTAGCGGGGTCGTACCAAGAGACCCAGTACTTC | CASSFRLAGSYQETQYF
TRBJ2-7 | TRBV5-1 | . | many | TGCGCCAGCAGCTTTAACCCCCAGGGGAACTACGAGCAGTACTTC | CASSFNPQGNYEQYF
TRBJ1-5 | TRBV2 | TRBD1 | . | TGTGCCAGCAGCAGACAGGGGCGAATTTTGGATCAGCCCCAGCATTTT | CASSRQGRILDQPQHF
TRBJ2-1 | TRBV4-3 | . | many | TGCGCCAGCAGCCAAGATTCTTCGGCCGGGCAGTTCTTC | CASSQDSSAGQFF
TRBJ2-2 | TRBV7-9 | . | few | TGTGCCAGCAGAGCCCCATATCAGGCCAAGAACACCGGGGAGCTGTTTTTT | CASRAPYQAKNTGELFF
TRBJ2-7 | TRBV7-2 | . | many | TGTGCCAGCAGCTACGTCCGTGGGGCGACCTACGAGCAGTACTTC | CASSYVRGATYEQYF
TRBJ2-3 | TRBV20-1 | TRBD2 | many | TGCAGTGCGCCGACTAGCGGGAGCACAGATACGCAGTATTTT | CSAPTSGSTDTQYF
TRBJ2-1 | TRBV7-2 | . | many | TGTGCCAGCAGACTTGACTACAATGAGCAGTTCTTC | CASRLDYNEQFF
TRBJ2-7 | TRBV4-3 | . | few | TGCGCCAGCAGCCAAGAATGGCGGACAGCCTACGAGCAGTACTTC | CASSQEWRTAYEQYF
TRBJ1-5 | TRBV12-3/TRBV12-4 | . | many | TGTGCCAGCAGTTTAACCCTGGGGCAGCCCCAGCATTTT | CASSLTLGQPQHF
TRBJ2-2 | TRBV12-3/TRBV12-4 | TRBD2 | many | TGTGCCAGCAGTTTGAGTAGACTAGCGGTAGCCGGGGAGCTGTTTTTT | CASSLSRLAVAGELFF
TRBJ1-2 | TRBV4-3 | . | many | TGCGCCAGCAGCCAGGGAGACCGTCCCATCTATGGCTACACCTTC | CASSQGDRPIYGYTF
TRBJ2-4 | TRBV5-4 | TRBD2 | . | TGTGCCAGCAGCCTTGGGACTAGCGGAGCCAAAAACATTCAGTACTTC | CASSLGTSGAKNIQYF
TRBJ2-3 | TRBV11-1 | TRBD2 | many | TGTGCCAGCAGCCTAGGAGCGGGAGGGACCACAGATACGCAGTATTTT | CASSLGAGGTTDTQYF
TRBJ2-7 | TRBV7-2 | . | many | TGTGCCAGCAGCTTAGGAGGGGCGCCCTACGAGCAGTACTTC | CASSLGGAPYEQYF
TRBJ2-2 | TRBV6-1 | TRBD2 | many | TGTGCCAGCAGACGGACTAGCGGGAGTACCGGGGAGCTGTTTTTT | CASRRTSGSTGELFF
TRBJ1-2 | TRBV6-1 | . | many | TGTGCCAGCAGTAAACAGGGACGCGACTATGGCTACACCTTC | CASSKQGRDYGYTF
TRBJ2-1 | TRBV27 | TRBD2 | few | TGTGCCAGCAGGCTAGCGGCCGCCTCCTCCTACAATGAGCAGTTCTTC | CASRLAAASSYNEQFF
TRBJ2-1 | TRBV7-2 | TRBD1 | many | TGTGCCAGCTCCCGGGACAGCTCCTACAATGAGCAGTTCTTC | CASSRDSSYNEQFF
TRBJ2-7 | TRBV7-3 | TRBD2 | . | TGTGCCAGCAGCTTAACGGTCGCGTATAGCGGGAGGGTTCACGAGCAGTACTTC | CASSLTVAYSGRVHEQYF